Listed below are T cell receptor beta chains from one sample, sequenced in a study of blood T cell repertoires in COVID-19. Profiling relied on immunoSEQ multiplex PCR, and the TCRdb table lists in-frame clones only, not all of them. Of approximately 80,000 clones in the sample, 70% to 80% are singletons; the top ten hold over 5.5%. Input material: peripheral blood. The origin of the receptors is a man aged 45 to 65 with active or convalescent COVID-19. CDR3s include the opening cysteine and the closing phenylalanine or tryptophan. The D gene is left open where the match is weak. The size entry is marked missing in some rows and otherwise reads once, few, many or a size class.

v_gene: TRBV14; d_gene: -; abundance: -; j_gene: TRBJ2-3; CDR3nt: TGTGCCAGCAGCCAAGATTGGTCGGCGGCGAGGAATACGCAGTATTTT; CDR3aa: CASSQDWSAARNTQYF
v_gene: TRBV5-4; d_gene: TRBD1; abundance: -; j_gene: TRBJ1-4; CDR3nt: TGTGCCAGCAGCCCCGCCGGGACAGGCCGAGAAAAACTGTTTTTT; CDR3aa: CASSPAGTGREKLFF
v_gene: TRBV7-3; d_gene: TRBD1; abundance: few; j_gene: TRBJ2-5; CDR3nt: TGTGCCAGCAGCCCACAGGGGCGAGGGGAGACCCAGTACTTC; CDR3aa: CASSPQGRGETQYF
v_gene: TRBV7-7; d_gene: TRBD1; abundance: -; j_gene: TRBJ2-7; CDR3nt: TGTGCTAGCAGCTCGGACAGGGGCTTCCCTTGCGAGCAGTACTTC; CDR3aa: CASSSDRGFPCEQYF
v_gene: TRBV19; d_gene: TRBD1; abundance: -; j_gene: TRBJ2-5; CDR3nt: TGTGCCAGTAGTAAACGGACAGGGAAAGAGACCCAGTACTTC; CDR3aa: CASSKRTGKETQYF
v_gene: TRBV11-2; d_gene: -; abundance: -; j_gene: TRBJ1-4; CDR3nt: TGTGCCAGCAGCTTCGGGAATGAAAAACTGTTTTTT; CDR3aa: CASSFGNEKLFF
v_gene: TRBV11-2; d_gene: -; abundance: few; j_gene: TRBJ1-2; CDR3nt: TGTGCCAGCAGCTTAGGGCCAGGGGCGGCCCCCCTCTACACCTTC; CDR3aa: CASSLGPGAAPLYTF
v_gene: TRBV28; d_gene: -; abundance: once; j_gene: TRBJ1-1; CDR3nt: TGTGCCAGCAGGTCTGGCTCCCTCAGGCCCCGGAACACTGAAGCTTTCTTT; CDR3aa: CASRSGSLRPRNTEAFF
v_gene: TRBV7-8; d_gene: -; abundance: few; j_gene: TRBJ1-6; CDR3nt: TGTGCCAGCAGCCCCGCCAGGGATTCACCCCTCCACTTT; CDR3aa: CASSPARDSPLHF
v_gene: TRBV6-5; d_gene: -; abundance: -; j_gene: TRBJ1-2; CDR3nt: TGTGCCAGCAGTTACTCTGTGGAGGGCTATGGCTACACCTTC; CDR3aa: CASSYSVEGYGYTF
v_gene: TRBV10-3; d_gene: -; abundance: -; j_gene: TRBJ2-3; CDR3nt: TGTGCCATCAGTGAGGGGGCGGCGGGGGCCCCTACTAGCACAGATACGCAGTATTTT; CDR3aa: CAISEGAAGAPTSTDTQYF
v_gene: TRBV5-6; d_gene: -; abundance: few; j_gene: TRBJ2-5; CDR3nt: TGTGCCAGCAGCGCGGGCCTCCGAGAGACCCAGTACTTC; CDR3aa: CASSAGLRETQYF
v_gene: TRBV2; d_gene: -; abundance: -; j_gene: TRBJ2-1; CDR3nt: TGTGCCAGCAGGAGGGCCCCCCGGACTAGAGGGGGCAATGAGCAGTTCTTC; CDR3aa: CASRRAPRTRGGNEQFF
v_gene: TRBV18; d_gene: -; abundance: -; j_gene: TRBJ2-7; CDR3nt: TGTGCCAGCTCACCGGATAGGAAAGGGAGCGAGCAGTACTTC; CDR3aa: CASSPDRKGSEQYF
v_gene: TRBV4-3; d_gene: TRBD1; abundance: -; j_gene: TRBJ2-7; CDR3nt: TGCGCCAGCAGCCAAGATCAGGGGGGGACAGGGAATCACGAGCAGTACTTC; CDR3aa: CASSQDQGGTGNHEQYF
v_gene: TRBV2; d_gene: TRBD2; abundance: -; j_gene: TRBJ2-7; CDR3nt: TGTGCCAGCAGTACGACTAGCGGGGGGTTCTCCTACGAGCAGTACTTC; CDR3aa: CASSTTSGGFSYEQYF
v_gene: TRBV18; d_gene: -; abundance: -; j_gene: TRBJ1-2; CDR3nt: TGTGCCAGCTCACCAGGAGAGTATGGCTACACCTTC; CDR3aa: CASSPGEYGYTF
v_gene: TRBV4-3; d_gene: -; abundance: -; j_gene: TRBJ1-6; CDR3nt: TGCGCCAGCAGCCATAGGGGAGGAAAATCACCCCTCCACTTT; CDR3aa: CASSHRGGKSPLHF
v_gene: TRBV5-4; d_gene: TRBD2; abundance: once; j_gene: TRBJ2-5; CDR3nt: TGTGCCAGCAGCTTAACTAGCGGGGGGGCGGAGACCCAGTACTTC; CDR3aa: CASSLTSGGAETQYF
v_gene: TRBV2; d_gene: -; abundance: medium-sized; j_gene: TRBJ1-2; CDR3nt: TGTGCCAGCAGTCCCGTTAACTATGGCTACACCTTC; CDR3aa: CASSPVNYGYTF
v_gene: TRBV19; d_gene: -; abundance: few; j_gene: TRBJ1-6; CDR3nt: TGTGCCAGTAGTAACGAGGGCACCTATAATTCACCCCTCCACTTT; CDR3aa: CASSNEGTYNSPLHF
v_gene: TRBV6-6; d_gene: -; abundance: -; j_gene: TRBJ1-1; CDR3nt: TGTGCCAGCAGCCAGGGACAAAAGAACACTGAAGCTTTCTTT; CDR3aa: CASSQGQKNTEAFF
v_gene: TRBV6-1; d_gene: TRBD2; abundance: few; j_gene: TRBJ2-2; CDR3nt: TGTGCCAGCAGTGACCGCCGACCTAGCGGAGCCCGGGGGGAGCTGTTTTTT; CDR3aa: CASSDRRPSGARGELFF
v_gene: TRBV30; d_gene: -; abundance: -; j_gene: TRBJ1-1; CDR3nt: TGTGCCTGGAGGTGGGCAAGAAACACTGAAGCTTTCTTT; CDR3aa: CAWRWARNTEAFF
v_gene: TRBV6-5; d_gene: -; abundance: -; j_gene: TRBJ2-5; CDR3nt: TGTGCCAGCAGTAATAGCGGCTCAGAACGAGAGACCCAGTACTTC; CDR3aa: CASSNSGSERETQYF
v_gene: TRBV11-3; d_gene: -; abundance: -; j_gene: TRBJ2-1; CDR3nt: TGTGCCAGCAGCCAAGACAGAGCCTCCTACAATGAGCAGTTCTTC; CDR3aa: CASSQDRASYNEQFF
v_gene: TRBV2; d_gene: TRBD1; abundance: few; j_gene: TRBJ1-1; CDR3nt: TGTGCCAGACAGGGGAAATCTGAAGCTTTCTTT; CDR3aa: CARQGKSEAFF